These 15 T cell receptor beta chains came from one sample sequenced in a study of shared clonotypes between healthy human individuals. TCRdb's table, derived via immunoSEQ multiplex PCR, lists solely in-frame clones and lacks some. In the table there are under 650,000 clones, 90% to 97% of which are singletons. The sequenced sample was naive CD4+ T cells sorted from blood. Subset indicated: CD45RA+ positively selected. The source is a young woman in good health.

The gene calls are TRBV21-1 and TRBJ2-5; TRBD2, the table's D call, lacks a check against the DNA. TRBV21-1 is labeled a pseudogene. The CDR3 is 13 residues long. CDR3 sequence (DNA): TGCGGAACGTCTAGCGGGTGGAGGGAGACCCAGTACTTC. Translating gives CGTSSGWRETQYF.

CDR3 nucleotide sequence: TGTGCCAGCAGCTTAGACCCAGGGACGCGAGAGACCCAGTACTTC. Its protein is CASSLDPGTRETQYF. The J gene is TRBJ2-5, the V gene TRBV11-2; D tentatively fits TRBD1 or TRBD2 (5 bases each). This CDR3 spans 15 amino acids. V was clipped by 0 bases and J by 4 bases, with 12 bases between them. Germline V gene lookup returns CDR1 SGHAT and CDR2 FQNNGV.

The gene calls are TRBV7-2 and TRBJ2-7; 11 nucleotides agree with TRBD2. The V gene end was trimmed by 6 bases and the J gene end by 5 bases; junction bases not matched to a gene: 6. The CDR3 runs 14 residues. Germline CDR1 SGHTA, CDR2 FQGNSA. CDR3 DNA: TGTGCCAGCAGAATAGCGGGAGGGCCGGACGAGCAGTACTTC. Translation gives CASRIAGGPDEQYF.

V and J are TRBV19 and TRBJ2-3; D unclear. The germline V gene has CDR1 LNHDA and CDR2 SQIVND (reference sequence). CDR3 size: 14 residues. Trimming took 4 bases from V and 2 from J, leaving 10 bases between them. The CDR3 DNA is TGTGCCAGTAGTAGAAGGCAGTTCACAGATACGCAGTATTTT. Translation gives CASSRRQFTDTQYF.

This chain uses TRBV28 with TRBJ2-7; 7 positions match TRBD2. The germline gives CDR1 MDHEN, CDR2 SYDVKM. Trimming took 8 bases from V and 1 from J; bases not matched to a gene: 8. The CDR3 has 14 residues. CDR3 residues: CASGEASGSYEQYF. In DNA, the CDR3 is TGTGCCAGCGGGGAGGCTAGCGGTTCCTACGAGCAGTACTTC.

With respect to this clone: One end of the junction is discordant with germline, which a read error may explain. The chain joins TRBV10-1 to TRBJ2-7, with D possibly being TRBD1 (6 bases). The CDR3 sequence is 14 residues long. The germline gives CDR1 WNHNN, CDR2 SYGVQD (reference sequence). This CDR3 is CASSSRTDSNEQYF. DNA of the CDR3: TGCGCCAGCAGTTCTAGGACAGACTCCAACGAGCAGTACTTC.

This clone was seen just once. J is TRBJ2-1 and V is TRBV28; 7 bases line up with TRBD2. The junction had 13 bases not matched to a gene; V was cut back by 8 bases and J by 6 bases. Germline values: CDR1 MDHEN, CDR2 SYDVKM. This CDR3 comprises 15 residues. CDR3 coding DNA: TGTGCCAGCTCCCTACCCGGGACTAAGGGCAATGAGCAGTTCTTC. The encoded protein is CASSLPGTKGNEQFF.

The genes are TRBV5-6 and TRBJ1-2, with a tentative D call TRBD1 (5 bases). The CDR3 consists of 16 residues. Deletions cut 1 base from V and 1 base from J, with 14 bases between. The germline V gene has CDR1 SGHDT and CDR2 YYEEEE. CDR3 protein: CASSLRMGLSNYGYTF. DNA of the CDR3: TGTGCCAGCAGCTTGAGGATGGGGCTAAGTAACTATGGCTACACCTTC. The variable domain in full, with the rest retrieved from reference TRBV5-6 and TRBJ1-2, is DAGVTQSPTHLIKTRGQQVTLRCSPKSGHDTVSWYQQALGQGPQFIFQYYEEEERQRGNFPDRFSGHQFPNYSSELNVNALLLGDSALYLCASSLRMGLSNYGYTFGSGTRLTVV.

The chain uses TRBV11-2 and TRBJ2-6, with 8 bases identical to TRBD1. CDR3 size: 15 residues. The germline CDR1 and CDR2 sequences are SGHAT and FQNNGV. Trimming took 5 bases from V and 3 from J; bases not matched to a gene: 3. The CDR3 sequence: CASSLTGVGANVLTF. As DNA, the CDR3 is TGTGCCAGCAGCCTGACAGGGGTTGGGGCCAACGTCCTGACTTTC.

V is TRBV7-9 and J is TRBJ1-5; 7 bases are a match to TRBD1. The CDR3 runs to 17 residues. The V segment lost 3 bases and the J segment 2 bases; nucleotides outside the gene matches: 10. Germline V CDR1 and CDR2: SEHNR, FQNEAQ (reference sequence). The CDR3 here is CASSFTGDSGGNQPQHF. CDR3 coding DNA: TGTGCCAGCAGCTTTACCGGGGACAGCGGGGGCAATCAGCCCCAGCATTTT. Full variable domain (rest looked up from reference TRBV7-9 and TRBJ1-5): DTGVSQNPRHKITKRGQNVTFRCDPISEHNRLYWYRQTLGQGPEFLTYFQNEAQLEKSRLLSDRFSAERPKGSFSTLEIQRTEQGDSAMYLCASSFTGDSGGNQPQHFGDGTRLSIL.

This clone was recorded only once. J is TRBJ2-7 and V is TRBV5-6; 12 positions match TRBD2. V lost 3 bases, J lost 6 bases, and 10 bases stayed unmatched. Germline CDR1 is SGHDT and CDR2 is YYEEEE. CDR3 length: 16 residues. CDR3: CASSSRSSGRAGEQYF. CDR3 DNA sequence: TGTGCCAGCAGCTCACGCTCTAGCGGGAGGGCGGGCGAGCAGTACTTC. Full variable domain (outside the CDR3, taken from reference TRBV5-6 and TRBJ2-7): DAGVTQSPTHLIKTRGQQVTLRCSPKSGHDTVSWYQQALGQGPQFIFQYYEEEERQRGNFPDRFSGHQFPNYSSELNVNALLLGDSALYLCASSSRSSGRAGEQYFGPGTRLTVT.

The chain joins TRBV28 to TRBJ2-5; TRBD1 matches 9 bases. V lost 2 bases and J lost 12; bases outside the gene matches: 4. CDR1 MDHEN and CDR2 SYDVKM come from the germline V gene. This CDR3 has 12 residues. CDR3 DNA sequence: TGTGCCAGCAGTTTAAAGGGACAGGGAAAGTACTTC. Protein sequence: CASSLKGQGKYF.

This sequence joins TRBV15 and TRBJ2-7; TRBD2 matches at 10 bases. J lost 2 bases, V lost 1 base, and 11 bases had no gene match. CDR1 is LNHNV and CDR2 is YYDKDF in the germline V gene (reference sequence). This CDR3 contains 18 residues. This CDR3 is CATSRGTLAGVATYEQYF. The CDR3 DNA sequence: TGTGCCACCAGCAGAGGGACTCTAGCGGGAGTTGCCACCTACGAGCAGTACTTC.

This chain joins TRBV18 and TRBJ2-7, with D possibly matching TRBD1 (6 bases). CDR1 is KGHSH, CDR2 LQKENI, per germline. There are 15 residues in the CDR3. Between the trimmed V and J ends, which lost 2 bases and 5 bases, there was a span of 16 bases. The CDR3 nucleotides read TGTGCCAGCTCACCAATCAGGGGCGTAATAGACGAGCAGTACTTC. It is translated as CASSPIRGVIDEQYF.

The rearrangement links TRBV2 to TRBJ1-4, with TRBD1 as a possible D gene (5 bases). The CDR3 has 15 amino acids. The ends were cut back, 3 bases at V and 4 bases at J, with 12 bases in the middle. CDR1 is SNHLY, CDR2 FYNNEI, per germline. DNA of the CDR3: TGTGCCAGCAGTGAGAGAAGGGGAGTTAATGAAAAACTGTTTTTT. Its translation: CASSERRGVNEKLFF.